This T cell receptor beta chain emerged from a study of blood T cells in healthy people across ages. Overall study findings and caveats: Calculation of diversity from one million T cells yielded estimates considered to be underestimates.

Using a J-beta primer mix together with a sample-barcoded 5' primer, a second PCR was run for about 6 to 12 cycles. TCRdb fed the 5' RACE reads into MiXCR, producing one record per CDR3 protein. The sample carries around 790,000 distinct CDR3 sequences, 40% to 50% recorded once. The V end lost 2 bases, the J end lost 7 bases, and 16 bases lay between the germline ends. The CDR3 covers 15 residues. Per the germline V gene, CDR1 is SGHRS and CDR2 is YFSETQ. About this clonotype: Its antigen remains unidentified.

The sequencing input was blood. This sequence originates from a man aged 60-69 years in good health. The V gene is TRBV5-1, the J gene TRBJ1-5; tentatively, D is TRBD1 (6 bases). The CDR3: CASSFDSGAQQPQHF. The CDR3 DNA reads as TGCGCCAGCAGCTTCGATTCAGGGGCGCAACAGCCCCAGCATTTT.